This T cell receptor beta chain was obtained from a study of human T cells and chemical hapten exposure. The library gave individual cDNA molecules unique molecular identifiers. TCRdb ran MiXCR on the 5' RACE reads and lists one entry per CDR3 protein. The data hold about 80,000 distinct CDR3 sequences, with roughly 15% observed a single time. The CDR3 covers 15 residues. V lost 5 bases and J lost 7, with 20 bases in between. Per germline, CDR1 MNHNY and CDR2 SVGAGI (reference sequence). Broader study findings: DPC sensitization produced no change in TCRs with frequency above 1 in 1000.

Blood, whole and unfractionated, served as the source for total RNA extraction. This clonotype was seen a handful of times. Its antigen is as yet unknown. The clonotype was recovered from a female donor in good health. The V call is TRBV6-6, the J call TRBJ2-5, with D maybe TRBD1 (6 bases). As DNA, the CDR3 is TGTGCCAGCAGTCCTACGTCACAGGGTATGGGGACCCAGTACTTC. Translation: CASSPTSQGMGTQYF.